This T cell receptor beta chain was documented in a study of T cell responses to AZD1222 COVID-19 vaccine. Study context: It was second doses at about 4 or about 12 weeks that were pooled.

Study-wide points: Variant regions that are unmutated are reportedly the target of nearly half of spike-specific TCRs. Recipients of two AZD1222 doses showed rising Spike-specific TCR breadth and depth. Mostly white British, mostly female donors; authors suggested clonal diversity may be underestimated.

For this clone: What it recognizes is unknown.

TCRdb keeps only in-frame clones here, not all; method: immunoSEQ multiplex PCR. The table records about 150,000 clones, about 90% of them present only once. The ends were cut back, 4 bases at V and 1 base at J, with 10 bases in the middle. The CDR3 has 14 amino acids. The germline gives CDR1 SEHNR, CDR2 FQNEAQ (reference sequence). The sequencing here drew on peripheral blood, taken on day 0 of AZD1222 vaccination. The chain is built from TRBV7-9 and TRBJ1-1, with TRBD1 as a possible D gene (5 bases). The source is an adult in good health. CDR3 loop: CASSSQGGNTEAFF. DNA of the CDR3: TGTGCCAGCAGCTCCCAGGGAGGGAACACTGAAGCTTTCTTT.